The source of this TCR beta chain is a study of blood T cell dynamics during melanoma immunotherapy. Study at large: Metastatic melanoma patients received first-line pembrolizumab or nivolumab plus ipilimumab.

Produced via immunoSEQ multiplex PCR; TCRdb's table is partial and in-frame only. The sample lists around 10,000 clones; 75% to 85% were seen once. Time point defined: week 3, after first cycle of checkpoint inhibitor. Samples come from before therapy and from week 3 after the first blockade cycle. Response was assessed by RECIST 1.1 at 12 weeks, except a couple of rapid progressors. Patients with prior systemic cancer treatment, concomitant immunosuppressants, or other active malignancies were excluded. V lost 0 bases to trimming and J lost 2 bases, with 9 bases between them. In germline, CDR1 is SGHKS, CDR2 YYEKEE (reference sequence). The CDR3 spans 15 residues.

The TCR originated in a human donor with melanoma. Sequencing was performed on blood, taken from a patient treated with checkpoint blockade. J is TRBJ2-1 and V is TRBV5-5, with D perhaps TRBD1 (5 bases). CDR3 bases: TGTGCCAGCAGCTTGGTGACAGACACCTACAATGAGCAGTTCTTC. Translated: CASSLVTDTYNEQFF.